This paragraph covers one T cell receptor (beta chain) sequence. This sample was included in a study of OX40 agonist ivuxolimab in advanced cancers. The protocol was immunoSEQ multiplex PCR, while the TCRdb copy is restricted to in-frame clones and leaves out a portion. The data show 9,500 to 11,000 clones, roughly nine tenths seen once. Sample: CD4+ or CD8+ T cells sorted from blood, taken in a trial of the OX40 agonist ivuxolimab. The sequence came from an adult with an advanced solid tumor such as melanoma, head and neck, liver or kidney cancer.

The CDR3 sequence is CASSLTGGTYNEQFF. CDR3 nucleotide sequence: TGTGCCAGCAGCTTGACAGGGGGCACCTACAATGAGCAGTTCTTC. The chain has TRBV6-5 and TRBJ2-1, with 10 bases aligning to TRBD1. Looked up from germline, CDR1 is MNHEY and CDR2 is SVGAGI. This CDR3 region has 15 residues. The V segment lost 6 bases and the J segment 2 bases; nucleotides outside the gene matches: 4.